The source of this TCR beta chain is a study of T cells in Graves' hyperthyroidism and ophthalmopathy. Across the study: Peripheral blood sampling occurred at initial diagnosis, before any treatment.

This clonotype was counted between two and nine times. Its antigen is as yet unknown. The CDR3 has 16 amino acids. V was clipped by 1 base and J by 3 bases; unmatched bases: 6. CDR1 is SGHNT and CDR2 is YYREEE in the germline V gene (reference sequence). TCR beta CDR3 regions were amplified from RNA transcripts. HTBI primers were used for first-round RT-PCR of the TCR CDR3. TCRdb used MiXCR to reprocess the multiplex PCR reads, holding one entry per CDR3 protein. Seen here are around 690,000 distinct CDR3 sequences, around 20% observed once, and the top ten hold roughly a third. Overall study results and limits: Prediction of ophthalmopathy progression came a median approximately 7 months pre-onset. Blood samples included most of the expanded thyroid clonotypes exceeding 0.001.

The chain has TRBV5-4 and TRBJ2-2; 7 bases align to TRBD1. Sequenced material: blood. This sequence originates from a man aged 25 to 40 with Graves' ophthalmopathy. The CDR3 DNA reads TGTGCCAGCAGCTTGATCGACAGGGCGGACACCGGGGAGCTGTTTTTT. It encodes CASSLIDRADTGELFF.